This T cell receptor beta chain is from a study of blood T cell repertoires in COVID-19. Study context: Sites across the United States, Italy and Spain contributed samples from acute and convalescent COVID-19.

As originally analysed: Estimation of nucleated cell counts was performed using reference gene primer amplification. TCRdb's table, derived via immunoSEQ multiplex PCR, lists solely in-frame clones and lacks some. D and trimming come from the DNA, and the V and J calls and clone size come from that table. The table has over 75,000 clones, more than 60% seen once; the top ten hold approximately 11%. The germline gives CDR1 LNHDA, CDR2 SQIVND (reference sequence). This CDR3 region has 15 residues. With 5 bases clipped from V and 5 bases from J, the junction kept 10 bases outside the gene matches. Sequenced: peripheral blood. The chain has TRBV19 and TRBJ1-2; 8 nucleotides match TRBD1. The clonotype originates from a man between 65 and 85 years old with acute or convalescent COVID-19. The CDR3 loop is CASSSSPGGLYGYTF. The CDR3 nucleotides are TGTGCCAGTAGTTCTTCCCCAGGGGGCCTATATGGCTACACCTTC.